The present T cell receptor beta chain was sequenced within a study of identical twins. Findings and limits, study-wide: Sequences that were out-of-frame, alpha and twin-shared displayed an excess of low generation probability. Conclusions were based on cross-sectional statistical analysis, without following the same donors.

This CDR3 spans 19 amino acids. Germline V gene lookup returns CDR1 SGHAT and CDR2 FQDESV (reference sequence). Trimming took 4 bases from V and 0 from J, leaving 19 bases between them. Template switching added a universal primer site; cDNA carried unique molecular identifiers. TCRdb re-called the 5' RACE reads with MiXCR, one entry per CDR3 protein. The table includes about 810,000 distinct CDR3 sequences, 9% to 15% detected once. As concerns this clonotype: As yet, its antigen is unknown.

These data were also reused for a study on yellow fever vaccine responses in identical twins.

The chain joins TRBV11-1 to TRBJ2-6; a weak D match, TRBD2 (6 bases). The TCR comes from a young woman in good health. The specimen sequenced was PBMCs. Written as DNA, the CDR3 is TGTGCCAGCAGCTGGGGGGTAATAGGGGCCCTCTCTGGGGCCAACGTCCTGACTTTC. It specifies CASSWGVIGALSGANVLTF. Full variable domain (remainder filled in from reference TRBV11-1 and TRBJ2-6): EAEVAQSPRYKITEKSQAVAFWCDPISGHATLYWYRQILGQGPELLVQFQDESVVDDSQLPKDRFSAERLKGVDSTLKIQPAELGDSAMYLCASSWGVIGALSGANVLTFGAGSRLTVL.